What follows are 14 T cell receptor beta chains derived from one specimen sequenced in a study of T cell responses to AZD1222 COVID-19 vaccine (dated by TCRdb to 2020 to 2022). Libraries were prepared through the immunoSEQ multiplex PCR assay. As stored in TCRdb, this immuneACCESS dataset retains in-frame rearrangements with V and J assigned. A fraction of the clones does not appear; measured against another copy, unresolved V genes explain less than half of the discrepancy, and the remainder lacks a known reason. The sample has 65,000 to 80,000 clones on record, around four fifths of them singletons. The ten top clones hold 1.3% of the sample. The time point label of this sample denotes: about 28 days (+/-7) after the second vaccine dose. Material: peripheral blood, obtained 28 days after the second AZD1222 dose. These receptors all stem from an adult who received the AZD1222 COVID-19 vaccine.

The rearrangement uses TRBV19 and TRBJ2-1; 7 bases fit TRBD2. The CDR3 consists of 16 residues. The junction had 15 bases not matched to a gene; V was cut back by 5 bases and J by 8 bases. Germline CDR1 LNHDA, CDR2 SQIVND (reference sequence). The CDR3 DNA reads TGTGCCAGTAGTCGATACTCGGGACCGGGGGGATATGAGCAGTTCTTC. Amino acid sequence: CASSRYSGPGGYEQFF. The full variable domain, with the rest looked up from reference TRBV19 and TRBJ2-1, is DGGITQSPKYLFRKEGQNVTLSCEQNLNHDAMYWYRQDPGQGLRLIYYSQIVNDFQKGDIAEGYSVSREKKESFPLTVTSAQKNPTAFYLCASSRYSGPGGYEQFFGPGTRLTVL.

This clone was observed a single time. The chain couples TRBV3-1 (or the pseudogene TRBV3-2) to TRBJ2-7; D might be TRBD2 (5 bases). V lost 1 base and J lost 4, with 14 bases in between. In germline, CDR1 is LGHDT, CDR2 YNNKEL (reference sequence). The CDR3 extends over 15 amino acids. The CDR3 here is CASSQGAGGLYEQYF. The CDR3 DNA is TGTGCCAGCAGCCAAGGTGCAGGAGGTCTGTACGAGCAGTACTTC.

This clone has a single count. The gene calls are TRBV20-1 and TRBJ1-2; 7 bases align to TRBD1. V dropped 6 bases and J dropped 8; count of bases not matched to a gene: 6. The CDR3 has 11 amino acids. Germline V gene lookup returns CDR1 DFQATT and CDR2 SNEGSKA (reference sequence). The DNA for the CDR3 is TGCAGTGCCAGACAGGGACAGGGCTACACCTTC. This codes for CSARQGQGYTF.

This CDR3 is CASSYSGTGSGEQYF. CDR3 coding DNA: TGTGCCAGCAGTTACTCGGGGACAGGGTCTGGCGAGCAGTACTTC. The chain joins TRBV6-5 to TRBJ2-7, with TRBD1 identical over 9 bases. The length of the CDR3 is 15 residues. Germline V CDR1 and CDR2: MNHEY, SVGAGI. The V gene end was trimmed by 0 bases and the J gene end by 6 bases; junction bases not matched to a gene: 6.

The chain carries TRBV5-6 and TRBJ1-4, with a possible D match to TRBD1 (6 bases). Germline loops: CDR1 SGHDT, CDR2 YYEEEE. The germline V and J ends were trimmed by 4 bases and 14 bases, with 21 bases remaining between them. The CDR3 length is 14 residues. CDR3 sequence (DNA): TGTGCCAGCAGCCGGGACATTCTTCCCGAGGTGCTGTTTTTT. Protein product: CASSRDILPEVLFF. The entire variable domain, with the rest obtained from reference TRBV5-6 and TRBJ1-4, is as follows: DAGVTQSPTHLIKTRGQQVTLRCSPKSGHDTVSWYQQALGQGPQFIFQYYEEEERQRGNFPDRFSGHQFPNYSSELNVNALLLGDSALYLCASSRDILPEVLFFGSGTQLSVL.

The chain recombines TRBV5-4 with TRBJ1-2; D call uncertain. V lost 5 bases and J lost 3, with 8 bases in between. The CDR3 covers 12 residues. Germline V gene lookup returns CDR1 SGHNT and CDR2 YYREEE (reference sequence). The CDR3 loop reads CASSPGDYGYTF. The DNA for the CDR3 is TGTGCCAGCAGTCCAGGAGACTATGGCTACACCTTC. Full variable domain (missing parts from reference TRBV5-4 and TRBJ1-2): ETGVTQSPTHLIKTRGQQVTLRCSSQSGHNTVSWYQQALGQGPQFIFQYYREEENGRGNFPPRFSGLQFPNYSSELNVNALELDDSALYLCASSPGDYGYTFGSGTRLTVV.

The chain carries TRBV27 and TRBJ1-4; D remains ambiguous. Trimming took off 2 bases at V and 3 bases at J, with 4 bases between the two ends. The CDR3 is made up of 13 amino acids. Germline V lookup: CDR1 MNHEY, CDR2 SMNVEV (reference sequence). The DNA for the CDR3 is TGTGCCAGCAGTTTAGTTTCTAATGAAAAACTGTTTTTT. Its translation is CASSLVSNEKLFF.

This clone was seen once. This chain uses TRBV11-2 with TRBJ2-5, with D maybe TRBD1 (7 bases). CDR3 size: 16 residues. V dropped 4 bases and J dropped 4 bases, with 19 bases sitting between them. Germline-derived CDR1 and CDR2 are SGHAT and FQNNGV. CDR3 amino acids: CASSSRTGGGRETQYF. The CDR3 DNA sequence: TGTGCCAGCAGCTCCCGGACAGGAGGGGGTAGAGAGACCCAGTACTTC.

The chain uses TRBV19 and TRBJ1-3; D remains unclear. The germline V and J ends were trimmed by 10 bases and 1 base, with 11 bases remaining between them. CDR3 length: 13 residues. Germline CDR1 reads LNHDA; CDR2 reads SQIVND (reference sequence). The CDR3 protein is CATSGESGNTIYF. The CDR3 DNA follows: TGTGCCACTTCCGGGGAGTCTGGAAACACCATATATTTT.

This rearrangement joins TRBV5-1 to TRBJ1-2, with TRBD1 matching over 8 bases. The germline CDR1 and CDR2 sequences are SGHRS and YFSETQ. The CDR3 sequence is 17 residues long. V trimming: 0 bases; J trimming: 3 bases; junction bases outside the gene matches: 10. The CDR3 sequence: CASSLAGQGYADYGYTF. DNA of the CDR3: TGCGCCAGCAGCTTGGCCGGACAGGGCTATGCTGACTATGGCTACACCTTC.

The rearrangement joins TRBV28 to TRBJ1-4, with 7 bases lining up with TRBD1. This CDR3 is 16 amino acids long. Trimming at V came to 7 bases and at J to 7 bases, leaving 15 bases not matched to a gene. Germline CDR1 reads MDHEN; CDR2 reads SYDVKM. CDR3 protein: CASNVLGGGEGEKLFF. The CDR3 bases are TGTGCCAGCAATGTGTTGGGAGGGGGCGAGGGTGAAAAACTGTTTTTT. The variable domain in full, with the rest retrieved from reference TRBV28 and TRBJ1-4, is DVKVTQSSRYLVKRTGEKVFLECVQDMDHENMFWYRQDPGLGLRLIYFSYDVKMKEKGDIPEGYSVSREKKERFSLILESASTNQTSMYLCASNVLGGGEGEKLFFGSGTQLSVL.

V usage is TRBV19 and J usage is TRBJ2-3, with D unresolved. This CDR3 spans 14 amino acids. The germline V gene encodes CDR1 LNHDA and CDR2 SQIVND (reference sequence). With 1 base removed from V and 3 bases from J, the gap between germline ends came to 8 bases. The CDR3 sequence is CASSIAVGTDTQYF. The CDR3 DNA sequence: TGTGCCAGTAGTATAGCCGTCGGGACAGATACGCAGTATTTT.

CDR3 DNA: TGTGCCAGTAGTAAAGCGGTCGGTAACCATCAGCCCCAGCATTTT. Its protein product is CASSKAVGNHQPQHF. This sequence joins TRBV19 and TRBJ1-5; D gene uncertain. The CDR3 runs to 15 residues. The V and J ends lost 4 bases and 5 bases respectively, with 15 bases between them. Germline loops: CDR1 LNHDA, CDR2 SQIVND (reference sequence).

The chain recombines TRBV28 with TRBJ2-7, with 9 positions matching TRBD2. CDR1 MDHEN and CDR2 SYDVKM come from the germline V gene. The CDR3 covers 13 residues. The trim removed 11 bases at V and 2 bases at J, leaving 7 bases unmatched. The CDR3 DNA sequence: TGTGCCGCGACTAGCGGTCCCCCCTACGAGCAGTACTTC. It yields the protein CAATSGPPYEQYF.